The clone carrying this T cell receptor beta chain showed up just once. These data come from a study of shared clonotypes between healthy human individuals. As for the study in general: Each donor's CD4 naive and CD4 memory cells filled three plates apiece, CD8 naive two, and CD8 memory one.

CD45RO-negative cells were positively selected for CCR7, leaving out terminally differentiated effector memory CD45RA+ cells. Genomic DNA of every subset was divided equally among multiple immunoSEQ plates. Using immunoSEQ multiplex PCR, the repertoire was profiled, and TCRdb retains in-frame clones only, with some absent. Of about 2 million clones listed, about 95% are singletons. Germline V gives CDR1 MNHEY, CDR2 SVGAGI. Trimming left V 0 bases short and J 3 bases short, with 8 bases between. There are 14 residues in the CDR3. The source is a man aged 18 to 29 in good health. The chain recombines TRBV6-5 with TRBJ1-2; D uncertain. Sequenced input: naive CD8+ T cells sorted from blood. The CDR3 sequence: CASSYSDIDYGYTF. CDR3 bases: TGTGCCAGCAGTTACTCAGACATTGACTATGGCTACACCTTC.